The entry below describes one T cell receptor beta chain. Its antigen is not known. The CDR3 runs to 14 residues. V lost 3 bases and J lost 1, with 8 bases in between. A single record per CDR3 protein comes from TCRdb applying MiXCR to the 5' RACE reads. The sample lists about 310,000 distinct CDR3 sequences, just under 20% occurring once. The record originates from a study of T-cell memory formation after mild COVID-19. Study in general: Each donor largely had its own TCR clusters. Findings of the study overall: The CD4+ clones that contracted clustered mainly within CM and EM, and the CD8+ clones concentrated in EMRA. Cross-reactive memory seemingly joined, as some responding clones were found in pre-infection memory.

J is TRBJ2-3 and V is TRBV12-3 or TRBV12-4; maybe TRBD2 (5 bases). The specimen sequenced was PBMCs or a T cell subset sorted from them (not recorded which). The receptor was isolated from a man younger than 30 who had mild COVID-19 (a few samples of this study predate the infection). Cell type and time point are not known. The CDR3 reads CASSLGSGTDTQYF. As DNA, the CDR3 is TGTGCCAGCAGTTTGGGGAGCGGCACAGATACGCAGTATTTT.